The rows below give T cell receptor beta chains drawn from one sample of a study of T-cell memory formation after mild COVID-19. TCRdb fed the 5' RACE reads into MiXCR, producing one record per CDR3 protein. Of more than 250,000 distinct CDR3 sequences listed, 15% to 20% are singletons. The sequenced sample consisted of PBMCs or a T cell subset sorted from them (not recorded which). The source is a man aged 18 to 35 who had mild COVID-19 (a few samples of this study predate the infection). Cell type and time point are not known. CDR3s include the opening cysteine and the closing phenylalanine or tryptophan. D genes are given only for firm matches. A clone size is listed for some rows: how often the clone was seen (once, few, many), or a class if it is expanded.

clone_size | j_call | v_call | d_call | cdr3_nt | cdr3_aa
few | TRBJ2-3 | TRBV5-1 | NA | TGCGCCAGCAACCTGACACCCACTGGGACAGATACGCAGTATTTT | CASNLTPTGTDTQYF
few | TRBJ2-7 | TRBV29-1 | TRBD1 | TGCAGCGTTGAAGCAAACAGGGGCTACGAGCAGTACTTC | CSVEANRGYEQYF
few | TRBJ2-3 | TRBV7-2 | TRBD2 | TGTGCCAGCAGCCGGGGGGGATCTAGCACAGATACGCAGTATTTT | CASSRGGSSTDTQYF
few | TRBJ2-1 | TRBV7-2 | NA | TGTGCCAGCAGTTCCCAGAGGGGTACGGGCAATGAGCAGTTCTTC | CASSSQRGTGNEQFF
NA | TRBJ2-3 | TRBV10-3 | TRBD2 | TGTGCCATCAGTGCGCCGACTAGCGAGGCAGATACGCAGTATTTT | CAISAPTSEADTQYF
many | TRBJ1-2 | TRBV5-1 | NA | TGCGCCAGCAGCTTGAAGACAAACTATGGCTACACCTTC | CASSLKTNYGYTF
few | TRBJ2-5 | TRBV7-2 | TRBD2 | TGTGCCAGCAGCTTACAGCGGGGGCGTGAGACCCAGTACTTC | CASSLQRGRETQYF
NA | TRBJ2-1 | TRBV5-5 | TRBD2 | TGTGCCAGCAGCCCCACCCCCGGGCGGGGGGCGGACAATGAGCAGTTCTTC | CASSPTPGRGADNEQFF
NA | TRBJ2-5 | TRBV15 | NA | TGTGCCACCGCCCCGGGACTGAACCAAGAGACCCAGTACTTC | CATAPGLNQETQYF
NA | TRBJ2-5 | TRBV6-1 | TRBD1 | TGTGCCAGCAGTGAGGACAGGGACCAAGAGACCCAGTACTTC | CASSEDRDQETQYF
many | TRBJ2-3 | TRBV10-3 | NA | TGTGCCATCAGTGAGTCGGCAACCGTAACAGATACGCAGTATTTT | CAISESATVTDTQYF
many | TRBJ2-3 | TRBV7-2 | NA | TGTGCCAGCAGGCTGGCGGTTGGGCCGACAGATACGCAGTATTTT | CASRLAVGPTDTQYF
few | TRBJ1-1 | TRBV7-9 | TRBD1 | TGTGCCAGCAGCTTTGTGGGACAGTCTAGCCCTGAAGCTTTCTTT | CASSFVGQSSPEAFF
NA | TRBJ1-1 | TRBV6-5 | NA | TGTGCCAGCAGTTCCCTCCGGAACACTGAAGCTTTCTTT | CASSSLRNTEAFF
many | TRBJ2-7 | TRBV7-2 | TRBD1 | TGTGCCAGCAGCCCAGGACAGGGAACCTACGAGCAGTACTTC | CASSPGQGTYEQYF
NA | TRBJ2-7 | TRBV20-1 | TRBD2 | TGCAGTGCTAGAGTTGCTAGCGGGGGGGCCAGCGAGCAGTACTTC | CSARVASGGASEQYF
many | TRBJ2-1 | TRBV6-5 | TRBD2 | TGTGCCAGCAGTGAACAGCGGGGGGCCTACTACAATGAGCAGTTCTTC | CASSEQRGAYYNEQFF
few | TRBJ2-5 | TRBV5-1 | NA | TGCGCCAGCAGCTTGGTCCCTGATAACGCGGAGACCCAGTACTTC | CASSLVPDNAETQYF
few | TRBJ1-1 | TRBV7-3 | NA | TGTGCCAGCAGCTCACAGGGCTCGAACACTGAAGCTTTCTTT | CASSSQGSNTEAFF
many | TRBJ2-7 | TRBV7-6 | NA | TGTGCCAGCAGCTTCAAAGTCAACAGTCCTACCTACGAGCAGTACTTC | CASSFKVNSPTYEQYF
NA | TRBJ2-2 | TRBV6-5 | TRBD2 | TGTGCCACGCGGGGGGTGAACACCGGGGAGCTGTTTTTT | CATRGVNTGELFF
NA | TRBJ2-1 | TRBV6-2/TRBV6-3 | NA | TGTGCCAGTTGTTCGGGGGCCGGGGAGCAGTTCTTC | CASCSGAGEQFF
NA | TRBJ2-1 | TRBV5-4 | TRBD2 | TGTGCCAGCAGCTTGCGGGGGGGGAATGAGAATGAGCAGTTCTTC | CASSLRGGNENEQFF
few | TRBJ1-5 | TRBV4-2 | NA | TGTGCCAGCAGCCAAGAGGGGGGGGGCAATCAGCCCCAGCATTTT | CASSQEGGGNQPQHF
NA | TRBJ2-2 | TRBV10-3 | TRBD1 | TGTGCCATCACCACCCAGGGGGCCGGCGGGGAGCTGTTTTTT | CAITTQGAGGELFF
NA | TRBJ1-5 | TRBV12-3/TRBV12-4 | TRBD1 | TGTGCCAGCAGCAATTCAGGGGGCCGGCAGCCCCAGCATTTT | CASSNSGGRQPQHF